This TCR beta chain was recovered during a study of Graves' ophthalmopathy and Graves' hyperthyroidism (dated by TCRdb to the late 2010s). Notes on the research overall: Peripheral blood was collected at initial diagnosis, before any treatment. The study used TCR beta repertoire signatures to distinguish Graves' ophthalmopathy from Graves' hyperthyroidism and to predict progression to ophthalmopathy. In total, approximately 140 blood samples were TCR-sequenced: around 42 ophthalmopathy, 75 hyperthyroidism and some 17 hyperthyroidism-to-ophthalmopathy patients. To explore V-J signatures that separate ophthalmopathy from hyperthyroidism, a discovery set of about a hundred patients was enrolled, consisting of about 45 with ophthalmopathy and about 60 with stable hyperthyroidism. For independent validation, a separate cohort was made up of 18 hyperthyroidism patients plus 17 patients who later progressed from hyperthyroidism to ophthalmopathy. In over five hyperthyroidism patients, T-cell repertoires of thyroid tissue and blood were compared. Once sampling was done, hyperthyroidism patients were given methimazole at a starting dose of 30 mg daily, while ophthalmopathy patients were given high-dose intravenous methylprednisolone. The approximately 97 discovery patients were randomly divided into training and test sets at a 7:3 ratio. Overall results and qualifications from the work: In cross-validation, the 13-signature model distinguished ophthalmopathy from stable hyperthyroidism with less than 90% sensitivity and 81.08% specificity, while in the test set the corresponding values were roughly 80% and 75%. In validation, the model predicted ophthalmopathy progression with 70.59% sensitivity and about 73% specificity; roughly eleven predicted patients were CT-confirmed with GO in a median of about 7.1 months. Most expanded thyroid clonotypes with frequency above 0.001 were also detected in blood, suggesting blood repertoires may reflect the thyroid immune response. No statistical method was used to set the sample size in advance, and the investigators knew which group each participant was assigned to.

TCR beta CDR3 regions were amplified from RNA transcripts for repertoire sequencing. The first round of RT-PCR was done with HTBI primers and the Qiagen OneStep RT-PCR kit, and was followed by a second round of multiplex PCR, then size selection and purification. Libraries were sequenced on an Illumina HiSeq2000 using paired-end 100 bp reads. Per the original workflow: SOAPnuke was used for read processing, and reads with adapters, uncalled bases, a mean Phred below 15, or no exact constant-primer or identifier match were discarded. COPE v1.2.5 was used to merge the high-quality paired reads. Unique nucleotide sequences were defined as clonotypes and aligned to IMGT TRB V, D and J references using MiTCR v1.1. Analysis was restricted to V-J combinations with a frequency above 0.0001, which covered 99.2% of repertoires. A TCR clonal expansion and chaos score per V-J combination was defined as the ratio of F50 clonal expansion to chaos observed in the TCRdist matrix. Welch's t-statistics and random forest were used to reduce the features to approximately 13 V-J combinations, which were then used as input to a naive Bayes classifier. The Morisita-Horn index was used to measure how similar the thyroid and blood repertoires were. TCRdb passed the public sequencing reads through fastp at Q25 and MiXCR, retaining productive beta sequences. CDR3 protein duplicates are merged, each entry listing the most common genes and DNA. TCRdb assigned the V and J calls; the authors' analysis was not used. Across this sample there are 400,000 or so distinct CDR3 sequences, with 15% seen only once. Of the sample, 5.5% to 7% falls within the top ten clones.

Hyperthyroidism was considered stable if no progression to ophthalmopathy occurred within 18 months of follow-up. Patients with hyperthyroidism were aged 18 to 65 years, had been newly diagnosed, and had a disease duration of less than 2 months. Patients with other autoimmune diseases, uncontrolled infections, pregnancy or lactation were excluded. Clinical symptoms, serum thyroxine, TRAb, thyroid ultrasound and orbital computed tomography were used for diagnosis. Ficoll-Paque density gradient centrifugation was used to isolate PBMCs from approximately 11 ml of fresh peripheral blood. Total RNA was extracted using Trizol reagent, and RNA quality was checked on an Agilent 2100 Bioanalyzer. Ten or more counts support this clonotype. There is no known antigen for this receptor. No base quality values were provided; no much bigger clone lies one nucleotide off. CDR1 SGHVS and CDR2 FQNEAQ are derived from the germline V gene. The CDR3 runs 15 residues from the cysteine to the phenylalanine. Here the CDR3 DNA is all that survives: 45 bases in frame from base 1. Unmatched junction bases come to 5, with V trimmed by 3 bases and J by 1 base.

The sample consisted of peripheral blood. This receptor was identified in a woman between 18 and 30 years old with stable Graves' hyperthyroidism. Donor details come from another sample of the same person, matched by shared clones. The rearranged chain carries TRBV7-8 and TRBJ2-7; TRBD1 matches 8 bases in the middle. CDR3 protein: CASSFRQGFSYEQYF. The DNA sequence is as follows: TGTGCCAGCAGCTTTCGACAGGGGTTTTCCTACGAGCAGTACTTC. The variable domain in full, with residues beyond the CDR3 obtained from the reference TRBV7-8 and TRBJ2-7 genes, is GAGVSQSPRYKVAKRGQDVALRCDPISGHVSLFWYQQALGQGPEFLTYFQNEAQLDKSGLPSDRFFAERPEGSVSTLKIQRTQQEDSAVYLCASSFRQGFSYEQYFGPGTRLTVT.